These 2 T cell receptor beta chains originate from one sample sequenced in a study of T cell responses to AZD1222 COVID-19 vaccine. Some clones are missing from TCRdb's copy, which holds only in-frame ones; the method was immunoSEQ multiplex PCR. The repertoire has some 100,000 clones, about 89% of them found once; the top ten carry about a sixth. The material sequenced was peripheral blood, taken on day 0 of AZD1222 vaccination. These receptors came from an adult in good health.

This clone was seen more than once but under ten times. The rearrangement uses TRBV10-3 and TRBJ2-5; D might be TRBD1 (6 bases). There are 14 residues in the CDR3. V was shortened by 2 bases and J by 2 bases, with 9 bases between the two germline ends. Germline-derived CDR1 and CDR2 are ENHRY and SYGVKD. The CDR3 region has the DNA TGTGCCATCAGTGAGGAGACAGGACAAGAGACCCAGTACTTC. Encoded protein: CAISEETGQETQYF.

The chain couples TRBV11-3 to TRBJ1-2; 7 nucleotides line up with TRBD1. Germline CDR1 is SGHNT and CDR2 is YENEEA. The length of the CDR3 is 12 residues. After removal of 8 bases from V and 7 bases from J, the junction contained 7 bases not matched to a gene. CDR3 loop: CASGGQRVGYTF. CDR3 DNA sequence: TGTGCCAGCGGGGGACAGAGGGTTGGCTACACCTTC. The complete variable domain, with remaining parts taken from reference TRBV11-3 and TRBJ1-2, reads EAGVVQSPRYKIIEKKQPVAFWCNPISGHNTLYWYLQNLGQGPELLIRYENEEAVDDSQLPKDRFSAERLKGVDSTLKIQPAELGDSAVYLCASGGQRVGYTFGSGTRLTVV.